Listed below are T cell receptor beta chains from one sample, sequenced in a study of blood T cell repertoires in COVID-19. Only in-frame clones appear in the TCRdb table, and some are missing; sequencing was by immunoSEQ multiplex PCR. The data hold roughly 250,000 clones, with roughly 88% observed a single time. Sample: peripheral blood. The receptor set was obtained from a human donor with COVID-19, enrolled during active disease. The donor label of this sample is uncertain. CDR3s include the opening cysteine and the closing phenylalanine or tryptophan. Each record gives: D gene, V gene, clone size, J gene, CDR3 DNA, CDR3 protein. The D gene is left open where the match is weak. Not every row has a clone size; where given, it reads once, few, many or a size class.

TRBD1,TRBV29-1,.,TRBJ2-7,TGCAGCGTTGACTCAGGGACAGGGACCTACGAGCAGTACTTC,CSVDSGTGTYEQYF
TRBD2,TRBV11-2,.,TRBJ2-7,TGTGCCAGCAGCTTAGATAGGGCTAGCGGGCAAACCTACGAGCAGTACTTC,CASSLDRASGQTYEQYF
TRBD1,TRBV24-1,.,TRBJ2-2,TGTGCCACCAGTGTCCCGGACAGGGCGCCCACCGGGGAGCTGTTTTTT,CATSVPDRAPTGELFF
.,TRBV4-1,.,TRBJ2-7,TGCGCCAGCAGCCAAGTGTTCCAATCGGGGTCCTACGAGCAGTACTTC,CASSQVFQSGSYEQYF
.,TRBV5-6,.,TRBJ1-1,TGTGCCAGCAGCCCGTGGGGGGGGGCGTACGGCACTGAAGCTTTCTTT,CASSPWGGAYGTEAFF
TRBD1,TRBV7-2,.,TRBJ1-3,TGTGCCAGCAGCTTAGCTGGGTGGGGGACAGCGAAAAACACCATATATTTT,CASSLAGWGTAKNTIYF
.,TRBV3-1/TRBV3-2,.,TRBJ2-7,TGTGCCAGCAGCCACGGAGACAGGGAGGACGAGCAGTACTTC,CASSHGDREDEQYF
.,TRBV6-1,.,TRBJ2-7,TGTGCCAGCAGTGAAGCTTACACAGGGTTCTACGAGCAGTACTTC,CASSEAYTGFYEQYF
.,TRBV7-2,.,TRBJ1-5,TGTGCCAGCAGCTTAGCCGGCGGGTATAGCAATCAGCCCCAGCATTTT,CASSLAGGYSNQPQHF
.,TRBV29-1,.,TRBJ2-7,TGCAGCGTTGAACACAGTGGCTACGAGCAGTACTTC,CSVEHSGYEQYF
TRBD1,TRBV10-3,.,TRBJ1-1,TGTGCCATCAGTGAGTCGTACAGGGGAGAAGCTTTCTTT,CAISESYRGEAFF
TRBD1,TRBV10-3,.,TRBJ2-3,TGTGCCATCAGTCCGGGACAGTTCACAGATACGCAGTATTTT,CAISPGQFTDTQYF
TRBD2,TRBV29-1,.,TRBJ2-5,TGCAGCGTTGAAACGGGAGGTGAGACCCAGTACTTC,CSVETGGETQYF
TRBD1,TRBV4-1,.,TRBJ1-4,TGCGCCAGCAGCCAAGATCTCTTCTCGGACAGGGGGGCTAATGAAAAACTGTTTTTT,CASSQDLFSDRGANEKLFF
.,TRBV6-6,.,TRBJ2-7,TGTGCCAGCAGTTACTCTAGCGGAAGCTCCTACGAGCAGTACTTC,CASSYSSGSSYEQYF
TRBD1,TRBV5-4,.,TRBJ1-1,TGTGCCAGCAGCCGGACAGGGGGCGCGAGGAGCACTGAAGCTTTCTTT,CASSRTGGARSTEAFF
TRBD1,TRBV6-1,few,TRBJ1-1,TGTGCCAGCAGTGAGGCAGGACAGGGTGGATTCTTT,CASSEAGQGGFF
.,TRBV30,.,TRBJ1-6,TGTGCCTGGAGTGTAGGGGGACCTCATAATTCACCCCTCCACTTT,CAWSVGGPHNSPLHF
TRBD1,TRBV5-5,.,TRBJ1-5,TGTGCCAGCAGCCCCCTTACAAGGACAGGTCCTAATCAGCCCCAGCATTTT,CASSPLTRTGPNQPQHF
TRBD1,TRBV19,.,TRBJ1-2,TGTGCCAGTAGTATCCTCCGACAGGGCGCCTATGGCTACACCTTC,CASSILRQGAYGYTF
TRBD2,TRBV9,.,TRBJ2-6,TGTGCCAGCAGCGTAGGACTAGCGGGAGTATTGGGTGGGGCCAACGTCCTGACTTTC,CASSVGLAGVLGGANVLTF
.,TRBV6-2/TRBV6-3,.,TRBJ1-5,TGTGCCAGCAGTTTGGGGCCCTTCAATCAGCCCCAGCATTTT,CASSLGPFNQPQHF
TRBD1,TRBV30,.,TRBJ1-2,TGTGCCTGGAGCCTGGGACAGGGCTATGGCTACACCTTC,CAWSLGQGYGYTF
.,TRBV11-2,.,TRBJ1-4,TGTGCCAGCAGCTTTAATAGTAATGAAAAACTGTTTTTT,CASSFNSNEKLFF
TRBD2,TRBV6-5,.,TRBJ2-1,TGTGCCGGGGAAGGACTAGTCTACAATGAGCAGTTCTTC,CAGEGLVYNEQFF
TRBD1,TRBV5-1,.,TRBJ1-1,TGCGCCAGCAGCTTGTGGGGGACAGATGTTGAAGCTTTCTTT,CASSLWGTDVEAFF
TRBD2,TRBV7-6,.,TRBJ2-5,TGTGCCAGCAGCTTAGGGCGGGAGGGCGGAGAGACCCAGTACTTC,CASSLGREGGETQYF
TRBD1,TRBV4-3,once,TRBJ2-7,TGCGCCAGCAGCCAAGATTGGACAGGGAGGTACGAGCAGTACTTC,CASSQDWTGRYEQYF
.,TRBV2,.,TRBJ1-5,TGTGCCAGCACTACCGGGATGGGACAGCCCCAGCATTTT,CASTTGMGQPQHF
.,TRBV6-1,.,TRBJ1-1,TGTGCCAGCAGTGAGACCCAGGGGAGGGGAGCTTTCTTT,CASSETQGRGAFF
.,TRBV7-2,.,TRBJ2-2,TGTGCCAGCAGCTTAGGCGCAAACACCGGGGAGCTGTTTTTT,CASSLGANTGELFF
TRBD2,TRBV27,.,TRBJ2-1,TGTGCCAGCAGTTTATCCCCATCGGCAGCGGGGTGGTATGAGCAGTTCTTC,CASSLSPSAAGWYEQFF
.,TRBV20-1,.,TRBJ2-7,TGCAGTGCTCCCCACTACGAGCAGTACTTC,CSAPHYEQYF
TRBD2,TRBV7-2,.,TRBJ2-7,TGTGCCAGCAGCGGGACTAGCGGGCCCTACGAGCAGTACTTC,CASSGTSGPYEQYF
.,TRBV7-8,.,TRBJ1-1,TGTGCCAGCAGACTCGGGGGGCGCGGAACTGAAGCTTTCTTT,CASRLGGRGTEAFF
TRBD1,TRBV7-9,.,TRBJ2-7,TGTGCCAGCAGCCTTGGACAGGCTGGCGAGCAGTACTTC,CASSLGQAGEQYF
.,TRBV4-3,.,TRBJ1-5,TGCGCCAGCAGCCAGGGAGACAGGCGCAATCAGCCCCAGCATTTT,CASSQGDRRNQPQHF
TRBD1,TRBV7-9,few,TRBJ1-2,TGTGCCAGCAGCTTCGGGACAGGGGGAGCGGGCTACACCTTC,CASSFGTGGAGYTF
TRBD1,TRBV29-1,.,TRBJ2-7,TGCAGCGGCGGACAGGACTACGAGCAGTACTTC,CSGGQDYEQYF
.,TRBV5-6,.,TRBJ2-5,TGTGCCAGCAGCTCGACGGGGGTGAGAGAGACCCAGTACTTC,CASSSTGVRETQYF
TRBD1,TRBV5-6,once,TRBJ2-3,TGTGCCAGCAGTCCGGGACAGGGCAGCACAGATACGCAGTATTTT,CASSPGQGSTDTQYF
.,TRBV12-3/TRBV12-4,.,TRBJ1-1,TGTGCCAGCAGCCCCTTGAACACTGAAGCTTTCTTT,CASSPLNTEAFF
.,TRBV7-2,once,TRBJ1-6,TGTGCCAGCAGCCCCGTAGGAGTCTATAATTCACCCCTCCACTTT,CASSPVGVYNSPLHF
TRBD2,TRBV19,.,TRBJ2-1,TGTGCCACCACTAGCGGGAGGCCGGGGTACAATGAGCAGTTCTTC,CATTSGRPGYNEQFF
.,TRBV30,many,TRBJ2-7,TGTGCCTGGAGTGTACAGTGGGACTCCTTTGGCGAGCAGTACTTC,CAWSVQWDSFGEQYF